This entry features one T cell receptor beta chain sequence. No antigen is known for it. This entry is derived from a study of CD8+ T cells in alopecia areata. Broader study findings: Scalp specimens additionally yield sequences from normal skin's resident alphabeta T cells.

Reverse transcribed after extraction, RNA yielded cDNA as the sequencing template. The assay was immunoSEQ multiplex PCR, and TCRdb's table has in-frame clones only and misses some. Among around 150,000 clones listed, about four fifths were seen once. This CDR3 is 15 amino acids long. The V gene lost 4 bases and the J gene lost 5 bases, with 17 bases spanning the gap. Germline lookup yields CDR1 SGHNT and CDR2 YENEEA. Regarding treatment: oral pan-JAK inhibitor, 5-10 mg twice daily. Peripheral blood samples and lesional scalp punch biopsies were obtained from alopecia areata patients. The chain couples TRBV11-3 to TRBJ2-5; a weak D match, TRBD2 (6 bases). The sequence was collected from a human donor with alopecia areata. The material was CD8+ T cells sorted from blood, obtained at week 4, from a patient treated with tofacitinib. In DNA form, the CDR3 reads TGTGCCAGCAGCTCAAGGCAGGGCGGAGGGGAGACCCAGTACTTC. It translates to CASSSRQGGGETQYF.